These T cell receptor beta chains were read from a single sample in a study of blood T cell repertoires in COVID-19. Profiling relied on immunoSEQ multiplex PCR, and the TCRdb table lists in-frame clones only, not all of them. The table lists more than 50,000 clones, approximately 90% of them singletons. Sequencing used peripheral blood. These receptors all come from a human donor with active COVID-19. The donor label of this sample is uncertain. CDR3s leave out the opening cysteine and the closing phenylalanine or tryptophan.

TRBV28 ASSFDSTGSGYT
TRBV7-2 ASSYYSLGEQY
TRBV6-5 ASTFTDTQY
TRBV28 ASSSGTGEYNEQF
TRBV5-6 ASRSPGQPNYGYT
TRBV9 ASSAGTSGLYEQY
TRBV27 ASSLSVGPGVNEQF
TRBV19 ASSRAGRGHEKLF
TRBV6-2/TRBV6-3 ASSYPLGAREQF
TRBV7-2 ASSLVADSYNEQF
TRBV7-2 ASSFTSVDNEQF
TRBV2 ASTLEGVLTDTQY
TRBV6-6 ASSPQPGSSSGNTIY
TRBV7-8 ASSLASGVYNEQF
TRBV14 ASSYYNEQF
TRBV5-4 ASSLGPGSGAYNEQF
TRBV11-1 ASSPGRGAPGETQY
TRBV4-1 ASSRKKAQKGLAGGETQY
TRBV2 ARKSNYGYT
TRBV11-3 ASSSRSYNEQF
TRBV19 ASSIPPGGYT
TRBV4-1 ASSQDSRAGYT
TRBV18 ASSLRGLTEAF
TRBV12-3/TRBV12-4 ASSRQVPTEAF
TRBV29-1 SVEDQAGPHGYT
TRBV12-3/TRBV12-4 ASSYSKGGVLH
TRBV5-4 ASTNRATNEKLF
TRBV27 ASRDGQGYNSPLH
TRBV29-1 SVLAAGNTGELF
TRBV3-1/TRBV3-2 ASSPPRGNWEKLF
TRBV5-6 ASSLVQRNTEAF
TRBV7-9 ASTGTGNTEAF
TRBV3-1/TRBV3-2 ASSSAHGTAGSGGKDTQY
TRBV29-1 SVMTGVDYGYT